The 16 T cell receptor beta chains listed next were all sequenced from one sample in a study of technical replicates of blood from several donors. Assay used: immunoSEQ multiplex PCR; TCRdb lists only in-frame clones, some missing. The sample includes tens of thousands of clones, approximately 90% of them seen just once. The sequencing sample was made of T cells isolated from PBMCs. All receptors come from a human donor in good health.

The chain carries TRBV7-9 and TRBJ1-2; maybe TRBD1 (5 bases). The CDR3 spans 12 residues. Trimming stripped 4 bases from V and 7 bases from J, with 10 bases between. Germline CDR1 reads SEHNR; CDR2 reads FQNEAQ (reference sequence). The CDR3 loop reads CASSSLGVGYTF. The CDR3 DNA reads TGTGCCAGCAGCTCCTTAGGGGTTGGCTACACCTTC.

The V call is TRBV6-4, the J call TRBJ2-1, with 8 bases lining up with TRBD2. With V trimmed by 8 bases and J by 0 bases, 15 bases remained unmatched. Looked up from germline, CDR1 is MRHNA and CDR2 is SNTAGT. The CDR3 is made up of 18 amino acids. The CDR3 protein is CASPPRRGEKSSYNEQFF. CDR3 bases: TGTGCCAGCCCACCTAGGCGGGGGGAAAAAAGCTCCTACAATGAGCAGTTCTTC.

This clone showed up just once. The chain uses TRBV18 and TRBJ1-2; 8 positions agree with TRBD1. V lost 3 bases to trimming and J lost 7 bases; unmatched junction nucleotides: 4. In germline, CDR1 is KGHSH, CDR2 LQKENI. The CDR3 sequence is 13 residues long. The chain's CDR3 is CASSPTGDSGYTF. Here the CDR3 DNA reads TGTGCCAGCTCACCGACAGGGGATAGTGGCTACACCTTC.

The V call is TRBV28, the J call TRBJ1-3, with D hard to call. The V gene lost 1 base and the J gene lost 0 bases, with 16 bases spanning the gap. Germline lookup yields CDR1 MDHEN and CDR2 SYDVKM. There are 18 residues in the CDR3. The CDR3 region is CASSLSPLAATSGNTIYF. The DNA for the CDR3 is TGTGCCAGCAGTTTATCCCCGTTGGCGGCGACCTCTGGAAACACCATATATTTT.

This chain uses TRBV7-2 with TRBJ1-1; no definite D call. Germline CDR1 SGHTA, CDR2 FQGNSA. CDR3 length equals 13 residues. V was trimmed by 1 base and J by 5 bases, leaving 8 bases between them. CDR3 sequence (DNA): TGTGCCAGCAGCTTAGAACGGTTTACTGAAGCTTTCTTT. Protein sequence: CASSLERFTEAFF.

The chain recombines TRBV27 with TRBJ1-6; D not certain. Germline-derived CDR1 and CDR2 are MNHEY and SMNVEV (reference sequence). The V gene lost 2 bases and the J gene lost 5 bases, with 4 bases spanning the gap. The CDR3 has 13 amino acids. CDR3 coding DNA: TGTGCCAGCAGTTTACTTCATAATTCACCCCTCCACTTT. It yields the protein CASSLLHNSPLHF.

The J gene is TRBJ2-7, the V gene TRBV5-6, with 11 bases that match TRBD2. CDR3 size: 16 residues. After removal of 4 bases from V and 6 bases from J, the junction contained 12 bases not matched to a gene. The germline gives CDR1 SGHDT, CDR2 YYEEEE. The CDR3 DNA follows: TGTGCCAGCAGCCAGGCAAATAGCGGGAGGGCCCTCGAGCAGTACTTC. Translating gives CASSQANSGRALEQYF.

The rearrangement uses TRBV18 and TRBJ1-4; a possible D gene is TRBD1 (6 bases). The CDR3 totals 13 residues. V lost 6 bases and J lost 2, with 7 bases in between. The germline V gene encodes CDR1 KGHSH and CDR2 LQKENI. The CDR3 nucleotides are TGTGCCAGCTCTAGGGGGACTAATGAAAAACTGTTTTTT. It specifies CASSRGTNEKLFF.

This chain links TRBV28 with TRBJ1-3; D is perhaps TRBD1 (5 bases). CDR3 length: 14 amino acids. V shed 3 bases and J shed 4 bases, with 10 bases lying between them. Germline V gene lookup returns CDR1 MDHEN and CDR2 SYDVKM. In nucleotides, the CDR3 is TGTGCCAGCAGTTTCGATCCAGGGGGAAACACCATATATTTT. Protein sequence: CASSFDPGGNTIYF.

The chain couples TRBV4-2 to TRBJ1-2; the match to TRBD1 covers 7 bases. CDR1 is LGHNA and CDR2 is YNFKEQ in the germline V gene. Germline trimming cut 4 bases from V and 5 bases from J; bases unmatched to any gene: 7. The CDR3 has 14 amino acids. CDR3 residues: CASSRPRQGYGYTF. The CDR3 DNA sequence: TGTGCCAGCAGCCGACCCCGACAGGGATATGGCTACACCTTC.

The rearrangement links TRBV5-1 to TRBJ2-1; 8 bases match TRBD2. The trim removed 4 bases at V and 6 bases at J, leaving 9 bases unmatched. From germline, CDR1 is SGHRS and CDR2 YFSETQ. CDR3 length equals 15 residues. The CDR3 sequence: CASSERAGAGNEQFF. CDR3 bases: TGCGCCAGCAGCGAACGAGCGGGAGCGGGCAATGAGCAGTTCTTC.

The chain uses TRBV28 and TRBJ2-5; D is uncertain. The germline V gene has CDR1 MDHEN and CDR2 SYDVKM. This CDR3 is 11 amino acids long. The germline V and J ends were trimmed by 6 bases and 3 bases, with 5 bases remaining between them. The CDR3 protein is CASRTEETQYF. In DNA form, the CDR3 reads TGTGCCAGCAGGACTGAAGAGACCCAGTACTTC.

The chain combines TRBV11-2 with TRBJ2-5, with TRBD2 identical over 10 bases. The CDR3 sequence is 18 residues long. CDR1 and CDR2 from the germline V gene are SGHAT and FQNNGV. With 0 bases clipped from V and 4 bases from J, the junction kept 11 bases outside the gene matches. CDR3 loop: CASSLDLSLAGAGETQYF. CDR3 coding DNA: TGTGCCAGCAGCTTAGATTTGTCGCTAGCGGGAGCAGGAGAGACCCAGTACTTC.

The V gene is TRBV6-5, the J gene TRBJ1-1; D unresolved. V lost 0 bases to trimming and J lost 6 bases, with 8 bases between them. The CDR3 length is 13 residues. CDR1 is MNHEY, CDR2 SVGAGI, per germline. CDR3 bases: TGTGCCAGCAGTTACTCGATAACAGCTGAAGCTTTCTTT. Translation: CASSYSITAEAFF.

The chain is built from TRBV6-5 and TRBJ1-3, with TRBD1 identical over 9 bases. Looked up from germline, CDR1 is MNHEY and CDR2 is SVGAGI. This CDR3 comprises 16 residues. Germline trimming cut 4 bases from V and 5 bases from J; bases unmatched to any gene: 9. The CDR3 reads CASSWLTGQGRNTIYF. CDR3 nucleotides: TGTGCCAGCAGTTGGCTCACGGGACAGGGAAGAAACACCATATATTTT.

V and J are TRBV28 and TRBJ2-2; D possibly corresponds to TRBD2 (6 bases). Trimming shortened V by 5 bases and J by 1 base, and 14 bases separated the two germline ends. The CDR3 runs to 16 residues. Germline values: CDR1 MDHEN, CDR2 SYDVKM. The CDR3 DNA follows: TGTGCCAGCAGTCCTCCGTTCGGGGGGAACACCGGGGAGCTGTTTTTT. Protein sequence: CASSPPFGGNTGELFF.